The rows below give T cell receptor beta chains drawn from one sample of a study of CD8+ T cells in alopecia areata. Clones were sequenced by immunoSEQ multiplex PCR, and TCRdb holds only the in-frame ones, with some missing. In the table there are under 150,000 clones, approximately 85% of which are singletons. This specimen was CD8+ T cells sorted from blood, taken at week 4, from a patient treated with tofacitinib. The receptors here all came from a human donor with alopecia areata. The CDR3 runs from the conserved cysteine through the conserved F or W. D genes are given only for firm matches. The listing skips clone size in some rows; elsewhere it reads once, few, many or a size class.

D	V	size	J	DNA	CDR3
NA	TRBV27	NA	TRBJ2-7	TGTGCCAGCAGTTTACAGGGGCCCTACGAGCAGTACTTC	CASSLQGPYEQYF
NA	TRBV5-5	NA	TRBJ2-1	TGTGCCACCACAGGGTTTGAGCTGCACAATGAGCAGTTCTTC	CATTGFELHNEQFF
TRBD1	TRBV5-1	NA	TRBJ2-1	TGCGCCAGCAGCCATTCGACAGGGATGAACAATGAGCAGTTCTTC	CASSHSTGMNNEQFF
NA	TRBV7-9	NA	TRBJ2-3	TGTGCCAGCAGCTTGACGCCGGATACGCAGTATTTT	CASSLTPDTQYF
TRBD1	TRBV29-1	NA	TRBJ2-3	TGCAGCGTTGCCCCGACAGGGCCCACAGATACGCAGTATTTT	CSVAPTGPTDTQYF
NA	TRBV7-9	NA	TRBJ2-7	TGTGCCAGCAGCTTCGGCCACCGGGAGCAGTACTTC	CASSFGHREQYF
NA	TRBV4-1	NA	TRBJ1-1	TGCGCCAGCAGCCAAGGGGCAGCGAACACTGAAGCTTTCTTT	CASSQGAANTEAFF
NA	TRBV6-5	NA	TRBJ1-1	TGTGCCAGCAGTTCAGGGCTGAACACTGAAGCTTTCTTT	CASSSGLNTEAFF
NA	TRBV10-3	NA	TRBJ1-5	TGTGCCATCAGTGAGTATGGCACGAATCAGCCCCAGCATTTT	CAISEYGTNQPQHF
NA	TRBV30	NA	TRBJ2-3	TGTGCCTGGAGTGGACTACAAAACACAGATACGCAGTATTTT	CAWSGLQNTDTQYF
NA	TRBV29-1	many	TRBJ1-1	TGCAGCGTGGCAGTAGGGGACAACACTGAAGCTTTCTTT	CSVAVGDNTEAFF
TRBD2	TRBV7-3	NA	TRBJ2-3	TGTGCCAGCAGCTCGACTAGCGGGGGGGCAGATACGCAGTATTTT	CASSSTSGGADTQYF
NA	TRBV15	once	TRBJ2-3	TGTGCCACCAGCAGAGATCTGGACACAGATACGCAGTATTTT	CATSRDLDTDTQYF
NA	TRBV13	few	TRBJ2-5	TGTGCCAGCAGCCACCCAGTCGGGACCCTCCAAGAGACCCAGTACTTC	CASSHPVGTLQETQYF
TRBD1	TRBV15	NA	TRBJ2-3	TGTGCCACCAGAGGGGGCCGCGGCCTCACAGATACGCAGTATTTT	CATRGGRGLTDTQYF
TRBD2	TRBV9	NA	TRBJ2-3	TGTGCCAGCAGCGTAGGGGGACTAGAATCAGATACGCAGTATTTT	CASSVGGLESDTQYF
NA	TRBV5-6	NA	TRBJ1-1	TGTGCCAGCATCGTTTGGGGGATGAACACTGAAGCTTTCTTT	CASIVWGMNTEAFF
TRBD2	TRBV10-2	NA	TRBJ2-3	TGCGCCAGCAAGGGGAGGGTAGCCCCCACAGATACGCAGTATTTT	CASKGRVAPTDTQYF
NA	TRBV6-5	few	TRBJ1-2	TGTGCCAGCAGTTACTCGAGTCATTATGGCTACACCTTC	CASSYSSHYGYTF
NA	TRBV29-1	NA	TRBJ1-2	TGCAGCGTGCGAGGGCACCGGGACTATGGCTACACCTTC	CSVRGHRDYGYTF
TRBD1	TRBV19	NA	TRBJ1-2	TGTGCCAGTAGACCGGCCCAGGGGGGAGGCTACACCTTC	CASRPAQGGGYTF
NA	TRBV25-1	NA	TRBJ1-1	TGTGCCAGCAGTGAACCCTCGGGCACTGAAGCTTTCTTT	CASSEPSGTEAFF
TRBD1	TRBV2	NA	TRBJ2-7	TGTGCCAGCAGTGAAGTAGCGGGACAGGGGAGCCACGAGCAGTACTTC	CASSEVAGQGSHEQYF
NA	TRBV7-9	NA	TRBJ2-5	TGTGCCAGCAGCTTAGGAATTCTTGGAGAGACCCAGTACTTC	CASSLGILGETQYF
NA	TRBV18	NA	TRBJ2-2	TGTGCCAGCTCACCGGACACGAACACCGGGGAGCTGTTTTTT	CASSPDTNTGELFF
NA	TRBV6-5	NA	TRBJ2-2	TGTGCCAGCAGTTTGGGACAGAACACCGGGGAGCTGTTTTTT	CASSLGQNTGELFF
NA	TRBV30	NA	TRBJ2-7	TGTGCCTGGAGTGTAGGATCGACCTACGAGCAGTACTTC	CAWSVGSTYEQYF
NA	TRBV6-9	NA	TRBJ2-1	TGTGCCAGCAGGGGGGCCCGAGGGTTCGGAAATCAGTTCTTC	CASRGARGFGNQFF
NA	TRBV29-1	NA	TRBJ2-1	TGCAGCGTTGAAGAAGGAGGGGTTTTCTTC	CSVEEGGVFF
NA	TRBV7-9	NA	TRBJ2-5	TGTGCCAGCAGCGTACAGCGGACCGGGAATGAGACCCAGTACTTC	CASSVQRTGNETQYF
TRBD1	TRBV27	NA	TRBJ1-1	TGTGCCAGCAGTTCGTCGGGACAGATGAACACTGAAGCTTTCTTT	CASSSSGQMNTEAFF
TRBD1	TRBV19	NA	TRBJ2-7	TGTGCCAGTAGTACTACCGGGACAGTGGGTGAGCAGTACTTC	CASSTTGTVGEQYF
TRBD2	TRBV5-1	NA	TRBJ2-5	TGCGCCAGCAGCCATGGACTAGCGGGGGGCCTTCAAGAGACCCAGTACTTC	CASSHGLAGGLQETQYF
NA	TRBV13	NA	TRBJ2-7	TGTGCCAGCAGCTTAAGTTCTGAGAGGTACTACGAGCAGTACTTC	CASSLSSERYYEQYF
TRBD2	TRBV5-6	NA	TRBJ2-7	TGTGCCAGCAGCTTGGCCGGAGCGGGGGCAAGATACGAGCAGTACTTC	CASSLAGAGARYEQYF
TRBD2	TRBV5-6	NA	TRBJ2-7	TGTGCCAGCAGCCTAGGACTAGCGGATTTCTACGAGCAGTACTTC	CASSLGLADFYEQYF
NA	TRBV10-2	once	TRBJ2-3	TGCGCCAGCAGCGCGCTAGCTCCTGGCACAGATACGCAGTATTTT	CASSALAPGTDTQYF
NA	TRBV10-3	NA	TRBJ2-7	TGTGCCACCGAAACAGGGACCAGAGTGGACGAGCAGTACTTC	CATETGTRVDEQYF
TRBD1	TRBV6-5	NA	TRBJ1-5	TGTGCCAGCAGCCAGGGAACAGGGGTCAATCAGCCCCAGCATTTT	CASSQGTGVNQPQHF
NA	TRBV2	NA	TRBJ2-5	TGTGCCAGCAGTGAACCCGGCAGGGAGACCCAGTACTTC	CASSEPGRETQYF
NA	TRBV7-6	NA	TRBJ1-1	TGTGCCAGCAGCCTGCTCGGAACTGAAGCTTTCTTT	CASSLLGTEAFF
TRBD1	TRBV7-2	once	TRBJ1-2	TGTGCCAGCAGCTCGGGGACAGGGCCGTATGGCTACACCTTC	CASSSGTGPYGYTF
TRBD1	TRBV2	once	TRBJ2-7	TGTGCCAGCAGTGAAGCCACAGGGGCGCGTGGCTACGAGCAGTACTTC	CASSEATGARGYEQYF
TRBD1	TRBV30	NA	TRBJ1-1	TGTGCCTGGATCAAGAGACAGGGAGCTGAAGCTTTCTTT	CAWIKRQGAEAFF
NA	TRBV10-3	NA	TRBJ1-1	TGTGCCATACGGATCGACGAACGGCCCGACGAAGCTTTCTTT	CAIRIDERPDEAFF
NA	TRBV7-2	NA	TRBJ2-3	TGTGCCGGGGGTGACTTGGGGACAGATACGCAGTATTTT	CAGGDLGTDTQYF
TRBD2	TRBV12-5	few	TRBJ2-7	TGTGCTAGTGGTTTTTGGGGACTACCATACGAGCAGTACTTC	CASGFWGLPYEQYF
NA	TRBV4-2	NA	TRBJ1-3	TGTGCCAGCAGCCCCCCCGGGGGAAACACCATATATTTT	CASSPPGGNTIYF
TRBD2	TRBV30	NA	TRBJ2-1	TGTGCCTGGGGACTAGCGGGGGCATACAATGAGCAGTTCTTC	CAWGLAGAYNEQFF
TRBD2	TRBV5-6	NA	TRBJ2-3	TGTGCCAGCAGCCCGGAAGGGCGGGGGGCGGATACGCAGTATTTT	CASSPEGRGADTQYF
NA	TRBV4-1	few	TRBJ2-3	TGCGCCAGCAGCCTTTACGTAGGGGTGGATACGCAGTATTTT	CASSLYVGVDTQYF
TRBD1	TRBV11-1	NA	TRBJ2-1	TGTGCCAGCAGCCCCCGGACAGGGTACTACAATGAGCAGTTCTTC	CASSPRTGYYNEQFF
TRBD1	TRBV4-1	NA	TRBJ1-1	TGCGCCAGCAGCCAAGAAACCTATAGGACAGGGGTCCGCGAAGCTTTCTTT	CASSQETYRTGVREAFF